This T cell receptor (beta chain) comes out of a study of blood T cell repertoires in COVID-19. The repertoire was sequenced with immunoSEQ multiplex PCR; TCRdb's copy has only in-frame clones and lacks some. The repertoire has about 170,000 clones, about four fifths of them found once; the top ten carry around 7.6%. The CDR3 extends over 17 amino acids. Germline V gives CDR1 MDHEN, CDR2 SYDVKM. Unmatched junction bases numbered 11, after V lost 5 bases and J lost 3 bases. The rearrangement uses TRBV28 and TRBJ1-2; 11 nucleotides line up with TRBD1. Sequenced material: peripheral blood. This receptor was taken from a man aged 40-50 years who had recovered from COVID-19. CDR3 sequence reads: CASSPGQGALIHYGYTF. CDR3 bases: TGTGCCAGCAGTCCCGGACAGGGGGCGCTCATCCACTATGGCTACACCTTC.